This T cell receptor beta chain was recovered during a study of blood T cell repertoires in COVID-19. Study overall: Sample material is recorded as cDNA or gDNA derived from T cells, B-cell-depleted T cells, or PBMCs.

Germline CDR1 SGHVS, CDR2 FNYEAQ. J was trimmed by 1 base and V by 5 bases; bases with no gene match: 4. The CDR3 consists of 14 residues. Individuals drawn from approximately 26 US areas were roughly 18 to 89 years old. The table came from immunoSEQ multiplex PCR; TCRdb's copy has only in-frame clones and leaves some out. This table holds over 250,000 clones, around 80% found once. This chain joins TRBV7-6 and TRBJ1-1, with 7 bases matching TRBD1. The source of this sequence is a man aged 30 to 39 with acute COVID-19. Sample: PBMCs or T cells enriched from blood (not recorded which). CDR3 sequence (DNA): TGTGCCAGCAGCCCTCGGACAGGGAACACTGAAGCTTTCTTT. This encodes CASSPRTGNTEAFF.